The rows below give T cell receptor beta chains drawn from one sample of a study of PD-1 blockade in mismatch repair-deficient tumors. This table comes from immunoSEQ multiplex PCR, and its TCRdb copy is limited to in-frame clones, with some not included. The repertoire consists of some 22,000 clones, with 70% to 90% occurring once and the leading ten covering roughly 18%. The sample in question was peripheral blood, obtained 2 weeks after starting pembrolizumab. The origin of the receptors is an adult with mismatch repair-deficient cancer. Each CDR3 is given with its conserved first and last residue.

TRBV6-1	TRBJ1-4	CASSYTTEEKLFF
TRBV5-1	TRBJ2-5	CASSLSLAGETQYF
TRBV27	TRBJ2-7	CASSVTSGPYEQYF
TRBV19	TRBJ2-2	CASSPLSGRGNGELFF
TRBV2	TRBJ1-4	CASRRTGSANEKLFF
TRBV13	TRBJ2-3	CASSFKIGFYTDTQYF
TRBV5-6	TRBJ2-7	CASSLGAGLSSYEQYF
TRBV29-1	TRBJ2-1	CSVTGWDRGRNEQFF
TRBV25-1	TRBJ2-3	CANGGLAGGGDTQYF
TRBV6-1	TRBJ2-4	CASSEGGAKNIQYF
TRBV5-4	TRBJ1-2	CASSFGVPGAGGYTF
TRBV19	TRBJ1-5	CASSKTTGPLNQPQHF
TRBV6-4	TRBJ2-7	CASLLATTRRGYEQYF
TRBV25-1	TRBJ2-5	CASSEGRLRGAGETQYF
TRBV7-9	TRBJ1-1	CASSYLGQNTEAFF
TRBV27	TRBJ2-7	CASSWGLAGSEQYF
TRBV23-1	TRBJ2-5	CASSQSRGPQETQYF
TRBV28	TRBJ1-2	CASSQSLYYNYGYTF
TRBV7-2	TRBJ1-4	CASSPRGSGQGTEKLFF
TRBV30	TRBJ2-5	CAWSRGGETQYF
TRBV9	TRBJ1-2	CASSVASGGENYGYTF
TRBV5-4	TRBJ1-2	CASSLGLQGTGARYTF
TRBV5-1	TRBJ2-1	CASSYIPVAGWNEQFF
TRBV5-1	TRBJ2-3	CASSLNAGSSTDTQYF
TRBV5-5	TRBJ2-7	CASSLTRVGSYEQYF
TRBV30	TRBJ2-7	CAWSVSRGVRYEQYF
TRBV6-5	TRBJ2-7	CASSYSSGSSYEQYF
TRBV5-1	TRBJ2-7	CASSSREGYEQYF
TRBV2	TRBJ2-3	CAGSGTGRPDTQYF
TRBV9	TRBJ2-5	CASSVGSFQETQYF
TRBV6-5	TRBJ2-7	CASNPGLAGDYEQYF
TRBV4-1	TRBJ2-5	CASSQDMAAGGETQYF
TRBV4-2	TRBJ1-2	CASSQDGGVHGYTF
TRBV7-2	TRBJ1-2	CASSPETGRHGYTF
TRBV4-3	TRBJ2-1	CASSQDGCKRDENEQFF
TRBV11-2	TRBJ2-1	CASSPPNSWGNEQFF
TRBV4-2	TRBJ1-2	CASSHEGQGRGYTF
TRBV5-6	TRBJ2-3	CASSYGDGETQYF
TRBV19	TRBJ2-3	CASSRLAETDTQYF
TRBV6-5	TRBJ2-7	CASSSHSLSSYEQYF
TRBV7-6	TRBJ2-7	CASSVWPLSYEQYF
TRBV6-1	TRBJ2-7	CAISDDSLYEQYF
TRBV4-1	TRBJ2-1	CASSRTSGSSREQFF
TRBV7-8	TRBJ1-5	CASSFEGKQPQHF
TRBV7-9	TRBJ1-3	CASSSLNSGNTIYF